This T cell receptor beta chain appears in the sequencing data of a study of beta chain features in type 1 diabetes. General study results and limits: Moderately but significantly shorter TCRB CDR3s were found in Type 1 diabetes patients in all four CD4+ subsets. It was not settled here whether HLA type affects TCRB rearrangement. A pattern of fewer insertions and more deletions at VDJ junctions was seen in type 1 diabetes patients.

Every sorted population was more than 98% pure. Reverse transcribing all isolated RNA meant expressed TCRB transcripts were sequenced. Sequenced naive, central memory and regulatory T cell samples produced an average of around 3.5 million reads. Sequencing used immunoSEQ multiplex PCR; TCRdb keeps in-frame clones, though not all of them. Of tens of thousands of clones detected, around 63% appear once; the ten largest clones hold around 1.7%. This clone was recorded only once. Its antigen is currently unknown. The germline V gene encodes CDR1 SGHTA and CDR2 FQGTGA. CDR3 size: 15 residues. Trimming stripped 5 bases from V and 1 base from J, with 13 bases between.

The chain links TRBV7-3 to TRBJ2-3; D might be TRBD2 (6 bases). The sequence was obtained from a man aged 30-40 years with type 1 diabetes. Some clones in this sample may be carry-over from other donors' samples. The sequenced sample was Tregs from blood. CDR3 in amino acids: CASSPGDLRTDTQYF. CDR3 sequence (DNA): TGTGCCAGCAGCCCGGGGGACTTACGCACAGATACGCAGTATTTT.